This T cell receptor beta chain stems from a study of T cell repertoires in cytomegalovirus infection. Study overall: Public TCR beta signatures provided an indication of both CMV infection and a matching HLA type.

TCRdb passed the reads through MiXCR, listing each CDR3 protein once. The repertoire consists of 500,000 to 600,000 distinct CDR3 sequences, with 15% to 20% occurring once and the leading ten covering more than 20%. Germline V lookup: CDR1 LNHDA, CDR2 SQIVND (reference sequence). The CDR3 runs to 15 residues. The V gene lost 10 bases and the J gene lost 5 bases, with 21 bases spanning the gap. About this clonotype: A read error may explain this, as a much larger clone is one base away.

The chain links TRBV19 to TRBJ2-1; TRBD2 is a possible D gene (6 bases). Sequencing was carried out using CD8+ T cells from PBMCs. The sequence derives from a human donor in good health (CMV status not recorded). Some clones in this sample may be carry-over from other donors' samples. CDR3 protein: CATWSRLGPDNEQFF. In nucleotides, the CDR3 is TGTGCCACTTGGAGTAGACTAGGGCCTGACAATGAGCAGTTCTTC.